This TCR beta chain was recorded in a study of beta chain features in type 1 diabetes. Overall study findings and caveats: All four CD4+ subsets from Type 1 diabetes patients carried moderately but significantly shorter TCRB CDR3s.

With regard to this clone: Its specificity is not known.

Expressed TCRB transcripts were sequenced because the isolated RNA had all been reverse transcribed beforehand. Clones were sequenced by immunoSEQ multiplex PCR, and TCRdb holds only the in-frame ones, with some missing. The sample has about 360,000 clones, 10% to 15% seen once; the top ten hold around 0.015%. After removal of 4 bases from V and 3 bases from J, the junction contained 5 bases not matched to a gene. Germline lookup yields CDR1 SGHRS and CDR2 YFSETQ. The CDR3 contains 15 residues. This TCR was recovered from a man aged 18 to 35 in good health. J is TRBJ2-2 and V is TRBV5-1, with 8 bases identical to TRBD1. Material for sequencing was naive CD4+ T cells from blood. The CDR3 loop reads CASSIDRGYTGELFF. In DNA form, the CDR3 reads TGCGCCAGCAGCATAGACAGGGGCTACACCGGGGAGCTGTTTTTT.